Shown below are 15 T cell receptor beta chains from a single sample sequenced in a study of response to subunit inactivated influenza vaccine. TCRdb passed the RT-PCR reads through MiXCR, listing each CDR3 protein once. The sample shows under 950,000 distinct CDR3 sequences, around 20% of them seen only once. The material was PBMCs from blood, obtained 5 days after vaccination. The receptors were sampled from a man over 45 who received an inactivated influenza vaccine.

This clonotype was counted only a few times. The gene calls are TRBV5-1 and TRBJ2-4; 7 bases are shared with TRBD1. Germline V gene data show CDR1 as SGHRS and CDR2 as YFSETQ. Trimming cost V 4 bases and J 3 bases; bases outside gene matches: 13. This CDR3 comprises 17 residues. The CDR3 protein is CASSPPGTDLVKNIQYF. In nucleotides, the CDR3 is TGCGCCAGCAGCCCCCCGGGGACAGACTTAGTCAAAAACATTCAGTACTTC.

There are a few counts of this clonotype. The V gene is TRBV4-3, the J gene TRBJ2-7; D perhaps matches TRBD2 (7 bases). The CDR3 extends over 17 amino acids. Trimming took off 0 bases at V and 2 bases at J, with 17 bases between the two ends. Germline values: CDR1 LGHNA, CDR2 YSLEER. The CDR3 sequence is CASSQEGGGMFPYEQYF. CDR3 sequence (DNA): TGCGCCAGCAGCCAAGAAGGGGGGGGAATGTTTCCCTACGAGCAGTACTTC.

V gene TRBV4-3 combines with J gene TRBJ2-2, with 10 nucleotides matching TRBD2. The CDR3 contains 14 residues. Unmatched junction bases numbered 3, after V lost 4 bases and J lost 7 bases. Per the germline V gene, CDR1 is LGHNA and CDR2 is YSLEER. The CDR3 region is CASSPGLAIGELFF. The CDR3 region has the DNA TGCGCCAGCAGCCCGGGACTAGCGATCGGGGAGCTGTTTTTT.

In its sample, this clonotype was seen a few times. This chain joins TRBV2 and TRBJ2-5, with 8 bases aligning to TRBD1. The CDR3 runs to 14 residues. The junction had 2 bases not matched to a gene; V was cut back by 3 bases and J by 2 bases. Germline-derived CDR1 and CDR2 are SNHLY and FYNNEI. The CDR3, as DNA: TGTGCCAGCAGTGAGACAGGGGTTCAAGAGACCCAGTACTTC. Amino acids: CASSETGVQETQYF.

This clonotype was detected a few times. The chain links TRBV2 to TRBJ1-1; no definite D call. The CDR3 runs 13 residues. CDR1 and CDR2 (germline): SNHLY, FYNNEI. Trimming took 2 bases from V and 5 from J, leaving 9 bases between them. The CDR3 loop reads CASSEPQGTEAFF. The CDR3 nucleotides read TGTGCCAGCAGTGAACCACAAGGGACTGAAGCTTTCTTT.

The genes are TRBV7-9 and TRBJ2-3; unclear D gene. The CDR3 totals 13 residues. The germline V gene encodes CDR1 SEHNR and CDR2 FQNEAQ (reference sequence). The V end lost 4 bases, the J end lost 6 bases, and 11 bases lay between the germline ends. CDR3 in DNA: TGTGCCAGCAGCTCCCGGGTAGAGGATACGCAGTATTTT. It is translated as CASSSRVEDTQYF.

The genes are TRBV20-1 and TRBJ2-1; 10 nucleotides align to TRBD1. Germline loops: CDR1 DFQATT, CDR2 SNEGSKA (reference sequence). CDR3 size: 14 residues. V was clipped by 6 bases and J by 8 bases; unmatched bases: 10. The DNA for the CDR3 is TGCAGTGCAAACTCGGACAGGGGGTTTTATGAGCAGTTCTTC. This codes for CSANSDRGFYEQFF.

This clonotype occurred a few times. The V call is TRBV7-9, the J call TRBJ2-7; 8 nucleotides agree with TRBD1. V was clipped by 4 bases and J by 3 bases; unmatched bases: 11. Per germline, CDR1 SEHNR and CDR2 FQNEAQ (reference sequence). The CDR3 contains 16 residues. The CDR3: CASSSYRTGSIYEQYF. The CDR3 DNA sequence: TGTGCCAGCAGCTCCTACAGGACAGGGTCTATCTACGAGCAGTACTTC.

V gene TRBV5-1 combines with J gene TRBJ2-5; D gene unclear. This CDR3 region has 15 residues. V lost 4 bases and J 2 bases, leaving 15 bases between the germline ends. In germline, CDR1 is SGHRS, CDR2 YFSETQ. The CDR3 bases are TGCGCCAGCAGCCTCGAAGACACGCTTCAAGAGACCCAGTACTTC. This sequence encodes CASSLEDTLQETQYF.

Of note for this clonotype: The junction differs from germline at one of its ends, possibly a read error. This rearrangement joins TRBV6-1 to TRBJ1-2, with 7 bases that match TRBD1. This CDR3 has 14 amino acids. CDR1 MNHNS and CDR2 SASEGT come from the germline V gene. CDR3 nucleotide sequence: TGTGCCAGCAGGGGGACAGCGACTAACTCTGGCTACACCTTC. As protein: CASRGTATNSGYTF.

CDR3 coding DNA: TGCAGTGCTAGGGGGACTAGGGCGGCCTACAATGAGCAGTTCTTC. Translated, it gives CSARGTRAAYNEQFF. The rearrangement joins TRBV20-1 to TRBJ2-1; 8 nucleotides match TRBD2. Trimming at V came to 3 bases and at J to 2 bases, leaving 6 bases not matched to a gene. Per the germline V gene, CDR1 is DFQATT and CDR2 is SNEGSKA (reference sequence). The CDR3 totals 15 residues.

The CDR3 loop reads CASSSLTSGASYNEQFF. CDR3 coding DNA: TGTGCCAGCAGCAGCTTGACTAGCGGGGCCTCCTACAATGAGCAGTTCTTC. The chain employs TRBV21-1 and TRBJ2-1; TRBD2, as called in the table, went unchecked against the DNA. TRBV21-1 is noted as a pseudogene. The CDR3 contains 17 residues.

V usage is TRBV5-1 and J usage is TRBJ2-1; D is unclear. The germline V gene encodes CDR1 SGHRS and CDR2 YFSETQ. The CDR3 runs to 16 residues. The germline V and J ends were trimmed by 0 bases and 2 bases, with 12 bases remaining between them. For the CDR3, the DNA is TGCGCCAGCAGCTTGGGGCTGGGCCAGACCTACAATGAGCAGTTCTTC. This gives the protein CASSLGLGQTYNEQFF.

This clonotype was detected only a few times. V and J are TRBV5-8 and TRBJ2-2, with no clear D. Trimming took off 0 bases at V and 6 bases at J, with 6 bases between the two ends. Germline V gene lookup returns CDR1 SGHTS and CDR2 YDEGEE. The CDR3 contains 13 residues. CDR3 amino acids: CASSLDSSGELFF. The CDR3, as DNA: TGTGCCAGCAGCTTGGACAGCTCCGGGGAGCTGTTTTTT.

This clonotype was seen only a few times. The V and J genes are TRBV4-3 and TRBJ2-3; D is ambiguous. Germline lookup yields CDR1 LGHNA and CDR2 YSLEER. V lost 1 base to trimming and J lost 4 bases, with 6 bases between them. The CDR3 is 13 residues long. The CDR3 protein is CASSQARADTQYF. For the CDR3, the DNA is TGCGCCAGCAGCCAAGCCCGGGCAGATACGCAGTATTTT.